The clone carrying this T cell receptor (beta chain) was recorded only once. Its matching antigen is unknown. This sample was taken from a study of T cell responses to AZD1222 COVID-19 vaccine. Background on the study: Samples with a second dose at about 4 or about 12 weeks were pooled together.

Overall study findings and caveats: Recipients of two AZD1222 doses showed rising Spike-specific TCR breadth and depth. Spike-wide coverage was observed for vaccine-associated CD4 TCRs, with dominant responses at 160-218 and 743-854. Repertoire collection took place solely once the T cell response had peaked.

Clones were read by immunoSEQ multiplex PCR, and TCRdb kept only the in-frame ones, dropping some. The sample lists some 130,000 clones, about 93% occurring once. The CDR3 is made up of 15 amino acids. V lost 1 base and J lost 4; bases outside the gene matches: 6. Germline V gene data show CDR1 as SEHNR and CDR2 as FQNEAQ (reference sequence). The chain has TRBV7-9 and TRBJ1-1, with TRBD1 matching over 7 bases. The TCR sequence derives from an adult in good health. The sample here was peripheral blood, taken on day 0 of AZD1222 vaccination. The CDR3 here is CASSLEVQGGTEAFF. CDR3 coding DNA: TGTGCCAGCAGCTTAGAGGTGCAGGGGGGCACTGAAGCTTTCTTT.